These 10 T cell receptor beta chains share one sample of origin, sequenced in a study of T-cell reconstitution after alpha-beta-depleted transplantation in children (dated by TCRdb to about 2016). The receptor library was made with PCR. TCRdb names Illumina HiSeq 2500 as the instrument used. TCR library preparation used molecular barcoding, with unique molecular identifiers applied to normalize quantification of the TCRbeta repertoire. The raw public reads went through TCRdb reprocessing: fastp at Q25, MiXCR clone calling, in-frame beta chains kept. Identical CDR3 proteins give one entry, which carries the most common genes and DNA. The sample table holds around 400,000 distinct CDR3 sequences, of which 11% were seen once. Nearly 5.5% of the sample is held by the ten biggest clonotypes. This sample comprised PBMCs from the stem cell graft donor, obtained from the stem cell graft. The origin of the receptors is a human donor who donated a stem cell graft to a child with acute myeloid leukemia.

The CDR3 reads CASSQGTSGVTDTQYF. The DNA for the CDR3 is TGTGCCAGCAGCCAAGGTACTAGCGGGGTCACAGATACGCAGTATTTT. J is TRBJ2-3 and V is TRBV14, with 10 bases matching TRBD2. The trim removed 1 base at V and 2 bases at J, leaving 3 bases unmatched. Germline values: CDR1 SGHDN, CDR2 FVKESK. There are 16 residues in the CDR3.

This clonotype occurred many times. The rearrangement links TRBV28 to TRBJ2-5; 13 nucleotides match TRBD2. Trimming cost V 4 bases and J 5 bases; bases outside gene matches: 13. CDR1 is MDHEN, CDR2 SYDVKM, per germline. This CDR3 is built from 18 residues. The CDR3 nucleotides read TGTGCCAGCAGTTACCCCGGAGAGGGACTAGCGGGATTGGAGACCCAGTACTTC. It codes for CASSYPGEGLAGLETQYF.

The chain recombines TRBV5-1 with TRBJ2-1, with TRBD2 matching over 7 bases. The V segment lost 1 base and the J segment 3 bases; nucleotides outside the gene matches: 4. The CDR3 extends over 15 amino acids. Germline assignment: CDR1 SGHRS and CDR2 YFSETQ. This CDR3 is CASSLYGDYYNEQFF. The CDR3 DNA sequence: TGCGCCAGCAGCTTGTACGGGGACTACTACAATGAGCAGTTCTTC.

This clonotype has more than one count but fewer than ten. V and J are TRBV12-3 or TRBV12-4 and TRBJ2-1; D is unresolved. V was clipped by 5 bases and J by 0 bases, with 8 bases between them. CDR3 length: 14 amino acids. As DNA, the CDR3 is TGTGCCAGCAGTGCCCAACTCTCCTACAATGAGCAGTTCTTC. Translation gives CASSAQLSYNEQFF.

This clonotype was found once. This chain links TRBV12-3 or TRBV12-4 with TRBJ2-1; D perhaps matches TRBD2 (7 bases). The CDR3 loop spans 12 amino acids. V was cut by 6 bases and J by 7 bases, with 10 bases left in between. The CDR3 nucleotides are TGTGCCAGCAGGGGGGGGCGGAATGAGCAGTTCTTC. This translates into CASRGGRNEQFF.

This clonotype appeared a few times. CDR3 region: CASSNSPARYYGYTF. The CDR3 DNA reads as TGTGCCAGCAGTAACAGTCCAGCGAGGTACTATGGCTACACCTTC. This chain uses TRBV6-2 or TRBV6-3 with TRBJ1-2, with unresolved D. V was clipped by 5 bases and J by 3 bases, with 16 bases between them. Germline values: CDR1 MNHEY, CDR2 SVGEGT. The CDR3 loop spans 15 amino acids.

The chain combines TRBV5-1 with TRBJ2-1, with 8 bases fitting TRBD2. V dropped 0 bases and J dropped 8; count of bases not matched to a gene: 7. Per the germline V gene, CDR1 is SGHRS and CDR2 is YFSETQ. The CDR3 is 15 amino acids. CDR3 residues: CASSLEGGGLDEQFF. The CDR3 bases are TGCGCCAGCAGCTTGGAGGGCGGGGGGCTGGATGAGCAGTTCTTC.

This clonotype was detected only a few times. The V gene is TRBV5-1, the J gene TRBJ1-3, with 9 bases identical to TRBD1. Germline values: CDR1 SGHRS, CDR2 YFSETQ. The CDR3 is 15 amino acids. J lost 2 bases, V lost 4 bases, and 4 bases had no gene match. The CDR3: CASSHNRGPGNTIYF. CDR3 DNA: TGCGCCAGCAGCCACAACAGGGGGCCTGGAAACACCATATATTTT.

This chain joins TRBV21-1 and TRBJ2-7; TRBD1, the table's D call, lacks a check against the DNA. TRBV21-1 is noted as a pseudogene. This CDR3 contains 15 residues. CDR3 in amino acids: CASSPKQGARYEQYF. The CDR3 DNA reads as TGTGCCAGCAGCCCTAAACAGGGGGCGCGGTACGAGCAGTACTTC.

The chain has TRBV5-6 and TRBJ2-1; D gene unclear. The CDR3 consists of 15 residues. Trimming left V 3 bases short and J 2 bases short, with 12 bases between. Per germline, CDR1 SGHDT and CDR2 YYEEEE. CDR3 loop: CASSWMGSAYNEQFF. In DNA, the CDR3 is TGTGCCAGCAGCTGGATGGGGTCGGCCTACAATGAGCAGTTCTTC.